This T cell receptor (beta chain) is drawn from a study of OX40 agonist ivuxolimab in advanced cancers. Background on the study: Every 2 weeks, patients received ivuxolimab intravenously, dosed at 0.01 to 10 mg/kg. Partial responses occurred in Three dose-escalation patients, one with hepatocellular carcinoma and two with cutaneous melanoma. Study-wide points: Averaged across samples, CD8+ T cells carried more expanded clones than CD4+ did. Determination of antigen specificity was not performed for the expanded peripheral T cells.

The table came from immunoSEQ multiplex PCR; TCRdb's copy has only in-frame clones and leaves some out. The repertoire consists of about 71,000 clones, with approximately 94% occurring once and the leading ten covering approximately 14%. The CDR3 totals 15 residues. The germline gives CDR1 PRHDT, CDR2 FYEKMQ (reference sequence). With V trimmed by 4 bases and J by 7 bases, 10 bases remained unmatched. As regards this clone: The antigen is not known.

Sequences were derived from CD4+ or CD8+ T cells sorted from blood, sampled in a trial of the OX40 agonist ivuxolimab. The chain has TRBV13 and TRBJ1-3, with 7 nucleotides matching TRBD1. The sequence came from an adult with an advanced solid tumor such as melanoma, head and neck, liver or kidney cancer. The CDR3 protein is CASSSTGTVGNTIYF. The CDR3 coding sequence is TGTGCCAGCAGCTCCACCGGGACAGTGGGGAACACCATATATTTT.